This T cell receptor (beta chain) was found in a study of shared clonotypes between healthy human individuals. For the study at large: Donors were a couple of women and a few men aged 18 to 49. Points from the study as a whole: When compared with the clonotypes that were shared by all four sorted-subset donors, the non-shared clonotypes turned out to have lower generation probabilities. How much donors shared clonotypes was expected to be affected by sequencing depth.

Regarding this clone: The antigen is unknown.

The CDR3 length is 13 residues. The V gene's germline CDR1 is SNHLY and CDR2 FYNNEI. The germline V and J ends were trimmed by 4 bases and 2 bases, with 8 bases remaining between them. Assay execution took place at the deep level. The data were produced by immunoSEQ multiplex PCR, yet TCRdb's version contains in-frame clones alone and is incomplete. This sample yields approximately 2.3 million clones, of which 93% are seen a single time; 0.35% to 0.45% belongs to the top ten. The clonotype originates from a young man in good health. Some clones in this sample may be carry-over from other donors' samples. The specimen sequenced was naive CD4+ T cells from PBMCs. As to subset: CD45RA+ positively selected. V usage is TRBV2 and J usage is TRBJ2-5; D ambiguous. DNA of the CDR3: TGTGCCAGCAGTGTAGTCAGACAAGAGACCCAGTACTTC. It yields the protein CASSVVRQETQYF.